The TCR beta chain described here comes from a study of blood T cell repertoires in COVID-19. Overall study: Acute and convalescent COVID-19 samples came from the United States, Italy and Spain.

The table came from immunoSEQ multiplex PCR; TCRdb's copy has only in-frame clones and leaves some out. This table holds 200,000 to 250,000 clones, 82% found once. In assigning cohorts, the study relied on participant-reported clinical history. The recovered donors of Cohort 3 showed two negative PCRs, clearance, or symptom resolution. The V gene's germline CDR1 is LGHDT and CDR2 YNNKEL (reference sequence). This CDR3 contains 20 residues. The V gene end was trimmed by 0 bases and the J gene end by 2 bases; junction bases not matched to a gene: 10. The genes are TRBV3-1 (or the pseudogene TRBV3-2) and TRBJ2-3; 14 bases map to TRBD2. The clonotype comes from a woman aged 55-69 years who had recovered from COVID-19. What was sequenced was PBMCs or T cells enriched from blood (not recorded which). The CDR3 coding sequence is TGTGCCAGCAGCCAAGAGGAGACTAGCGGGGGGGAAGAGGACACAGATACGCAGTATTTT. Translated, it gives CASSQEETSGGEEDTDTQYF.